This T cell receptor (beta chain) stems from a study of cytomegalovirus exposure and HLA in healthy donors. Study results and limitations: The records held CMV serostatus as the only immune exposure information. Later analysis revealed greater clonal expansion in HLA-associated TCR beta chains than in equally common others.

CDR1 and CDR2 (germline): SNHLY, FYNNEI. V shed 6 bases, J shed 4 bases, and the junction held 11 bases outside the gene matches. The CDR3 extends over 16 amino acids. 60 Vbeta and 13 Jbeta primers were used in PCR. The repertoire was sequenced with immunoSEQ multiplex PCR; TCRdb's copy has only in-frame clones and lacks some. The table records 100,000 to 150,000 clones, over 65% of them present only once. This clone has a single count. The antigen remains unidentified. The TCR was taken from a middle-aged woman in good health and CMV-seropositive. The chain is built from TRBV2 and TRBJ2-3; 9 bases are shared with TRBD1. The sample consisted of PBMCs. The CDR3 DNA is TGTGCCAGCAGGAGTGACACAGGGGGCCTCGCAGATACGCAGTATTTT. Its translation: CASRSDTGGLADTQYF.